The 18 T cell receptor beta chains below all came from one sample that was sequenced in a study of cytomegalovirus exposure and HLA in healthy donors. Primers for the PCR totalled 60 Vbeta and 13 Jbeta. Method: immunoSEQ multiplex PCR; TCRdb's copy keeps in-frame clones and lacks some. The table has 130,000 to 150,000 clones, 60% to 85% seen once; the top ten hold less than 3.5%. The sequenced sample was PBMCs. Receptors originate from a male donor in good health and CMV-seronegative.

The chain uses TRBV19 and TRBJ2-2; TRBD2 might be the D (6 bases). The CDR3 runs 14 residues. Deletions cut 4 bases from V and 3 bases from J, with 9 bases between. The germline V gene encodes CDR1 LNHDA and CDR2 SQIVND (reference sequence). The CDR3, as DNA: TGTGCCAGTAGTAGGGGGAGGTACACCGGGGAGCTGTTTTTT. Translating it yields CASSRGRYTGELFF.

This sequence joins TRBV5-4 and TRBJ1-1, with TRBD1 matching 8 bases. With 4 bases clipped from V and 5 bases from J, the junction kept 10 bases outside the gene matches. Germline lookup yields CDR1 SGHNT and CDR2 YYREEE (reference sequence). This CDR3 has 15 residues. The CDR3 is CASSQIGQGETEAFF. Here the CDR3 DNA reads TGTGCCAGCAGCCAAATCGGACAGGGAGAAACTGAAGCTTTCTTT.

The chain joins TRBV7-2 to TRBJ2-7; tentative D call: TRBD2 (6 bases). V lost 1 base, J lost 3 bases, and 10 bases lay in between. The V gene's germline CDR1 is SGHTA and CDR2 FQGNSA. CDR3 length equals 14 residues. This CDR3 is CASSLGGAYYEQYF. In DNA form, the CDR3 reads TGTGCCAGCAGCTTAGGCGGGGCCTACTACGAGCAGTACTTC.

The V call is TRBV9, the J call TRBJ2-5, with 8 positions matching TRBD2. Gene TRBJ2-7 matches the end of the DNA better, so the J call may be wrong. Germline assignment: CDR1 SGDLS and CDR2 YYNGEE. CDR3 length: 16 amino acids. CDR3 nucleotide sequence: TGTGCCAGCAGCCCCAGACATAGCGGGAACCACTACGAGCAGTACTTC. Translated: CASSPRHSGNHYEQYF.

The rearrangement uses TRBV4-1 and TRBJ2-7, with 9 bases that match TRBD1. This CDR3 contains 16 residues. The V segment lost 2 bases and the J segment 7 bases; nucleotides outside the gene matches: 12. Per the germline V gene, CDR1 is MGHRA and CDR2 is YSYEKL. The CDR3 loop reads CASSQIVWTGAWEQYF. CDR3 DNA: TGCGCCAGCAGCCAAATCGTGTGGACAGGGGCCTGGGAGCAGTACTTC.

The chain combines TRBV27 with TRBJ2-7; D possibly corresponds to TRBD1 (7 bases). V was clipped by 5 bases and J by 2 bases, with 19 bases between them. The CDR3 loop spans 16 amino acids. Germline V gives CDR1 MNHEY, CDR2 SMNVEV (reference sequence). CDR3 region: CASSPKGQGGTYEQYF. In DNA, the CDR3 is TGTGCCAGCAGTCCTAAAGGGCAGGGGGGAACCTACGAGCAGTACTTC.

This sequence joins TRBV4-1 and TRBJ1-3, with D uncertain. The CDR3 runs 17 residues. Germline V gene data show CDR1 as MGHRA and CDR2 as YSYEKL. Trimming cost V 4 bases and J 0 bases, with 16 bases left between them. The CDR3 DNA follows: TGCGCCAGCAGCCCGGGGAACAGCCGAGTCTCTGGAAACACCATATATTTT. Protein sequence: CASSPGNSRVSGNTIYF.

V usage is TRBV6-1 and J usage is TRBJ2-1; TRBD1 aligns across 8 bases. From germline, CDR1 is MNHNS and CDR2 SASEGT. The CDR3 has 13 amino acids. V dropped 3 bases and J dropped 10; count of bases not matched to a gene: 5. CDR3 DNA: TGTGCCAGCAGTGAGCACAGGGGGAAAGAGCAGTTCTTC. This encodes CASSEHRGKEQFF.

V gene TRBV5-1 combines with J gene TRBJ2-1; D not resolved. Trimming shortened V by 4 bases and J by 1 base, and 3 bases separated the two germline ends. This CDR3 comprises 12 residues. CDR1 is SGHRS, CDR2 YFSETQ, per germline. The CDR3 here is CASSTSYNEQFF. In DNA, the CDR3 is TGCGCCAGCAGCACTTCCTACAATGAGCAGTTCTTC.

The V gene is TRBV4-3, the J gene TRBJ2-7; weak D call: TRBD1 (6 bases). V lost 3 bases, J lost 0 bases, and 6 bases lay in between. CDR1 is LGHNA, CDR2 YSLEER, per germline. This CDR3 region has 13 residues. Written as DNA, the CDR3 is TGCGCCAGCAGCCAGGACAGCTCCTACGAGCAGTACTTC. This encodes CASSQDSSYEQYF.

V usage is TRBV13 and J usage is TRBJ2-1, with 9 bases that match TRBD2. Germline values: CDR1 PRHDT, CDR2 FYEKMQ (reference sequence). The CDR3 consists of 13 residues. With V trimmed by 4 bases and J by 9 bases, 4 bases remained unmatched. This chain's CDR3 is CASSSGTSTEQFF. The CDR3 DNA reads as TGTGCCAGCAGCTCCGGGACTAGCACTGAGCAGTTCTTC. Drawing the rest from reference TRBV13 and TRBJ2-1, the complete variable domain is AAGVIQSPRHLIKEKRETATLKCYPIPRHDTVYWYQQGPGQDPQFLISFYEKMQSDKGSIPDRFSAQQFSDYHSELNMSSLELGDSALYFCASSSGTSTEQFFGPGTRLTVL.

On this clone: The junction differs from germline at one of its ends, possibly a read error. The rearrangement uses TRBV25-1 and TRBJ2-2, with 7 bases that match TRBD1. Germline assignment: CDR1 MGHDK and CDR2 SYGVNS. This CDR3 is 16 amino acids long. In DNA, the CDR3 is TGTGCCCGCAGTGAATATGGGACAGTGAACACCGGGGAGCTGTTTTTT. Protein: CARSEYGTVNTGELFF.

As for this clone: Compared with germline, one end of the junction differs, possibly owing to a read error. The chain uses TRBV4-2 and TRBJ2-3; 10 bases are shared with TRBD2. Germline CDR1 reads LGHNA; CDR2 reads YNFKEQ. The CDR3 covers 17 residues. The CDR3 spells CASRQDRSSGSGDTQYF. The CDR3 region has the DNA TGTGCCAGCCGCCAAGATCGGTCTAGCGGGAGTGGAGATACGCAGTATTTT.

The rearrangement joins TRBV5-8 to TRBJ1-5; maybe TRBD1 (5 bases). The V gene lost 4 bases and the J gene lost 0 bases, with 17 bases spanning the gap. The CDR3 covers 17 residues. Germline CDR1 is SGHTS and CDR2 is YDEGEE. The DNA of the CDR3 is TGTGCCAGCAGCCCCCGAACAGGAGCGTATAGCAATCAGCCCCAGCATTTT. Protein: CASSPRTGAYSNQPQHF.

This clone showed up just once. This chain uses TRBV13 with TRBJ2-6; D perhaps matches TRBD1 (6 bases). CDR3 length equals 17 residues. Between the trimmed V and J ends, which lost 6 bases and 0 bases, there was a span of 15 bases. Germline loops: CDR1 PRHDT, CDR2 FYEKMQ (reference sequence). This chain's CDR3 is CASRPGHRRSGANVLTF. CDR3 sequence (DNA): TGTGCCAGCAGGCCGGGACACCGGCGCTCTGGGGCCAACGTCCTGACTTTC.

About this clone: Relative to the germline gene, one junction end is altered; a read error may explain this. The V call is TRBV7-9, the J call TRBJ1-1; 7 positions agree with TRBD1. CDR3 size: 16 residues. CDR1 and CDR2 from the germline V gene are SEHNR and FQNEAQ (reference sequence). CDR3 sequence reads: CSSSLGSGGRNTEAFF. The CDR3 bases are TGTTCCAGCAGCTTAGGGTCAGGGGGACGGAACACTGAAGCTTTCTTT.

J is TRBJ2-3 and V is TRBV14; TRBD2 aligns across 13 bases. J gave up 4 bases and V 4 bases, and 8 bases lay outside the gene matches. The germline V gene has CDR1 SGHDN and CDR2 FVKESK. This CDR3 is 17 amino acids long. The CDR3 coding sequence is TGTGCCAGCAGCCCCCTTCCGGGACTAGCGGGATCAGATACGCAGTATTTT. The encoded protein is CASSPLPGLAGSDTQYF.

This clone was counted between two and nine times. The chain employs TRBV5-1 and TRBJ1-1; no clear D. This CDR3 region has 16 residues. In germline, CDR1 is SGHRS, CDR2 YFSETQ. With 0 bases removed from V and 0 bases from J, the gap between germline ends came to 12 bases. The CDR3 is CASSLVPPGMNTEAFF. The CDR3 region has the DNA TGCGCCAGCAGCTTGGTCCCTCCGGGGATGAACACTGAAGCTTTCTTT.